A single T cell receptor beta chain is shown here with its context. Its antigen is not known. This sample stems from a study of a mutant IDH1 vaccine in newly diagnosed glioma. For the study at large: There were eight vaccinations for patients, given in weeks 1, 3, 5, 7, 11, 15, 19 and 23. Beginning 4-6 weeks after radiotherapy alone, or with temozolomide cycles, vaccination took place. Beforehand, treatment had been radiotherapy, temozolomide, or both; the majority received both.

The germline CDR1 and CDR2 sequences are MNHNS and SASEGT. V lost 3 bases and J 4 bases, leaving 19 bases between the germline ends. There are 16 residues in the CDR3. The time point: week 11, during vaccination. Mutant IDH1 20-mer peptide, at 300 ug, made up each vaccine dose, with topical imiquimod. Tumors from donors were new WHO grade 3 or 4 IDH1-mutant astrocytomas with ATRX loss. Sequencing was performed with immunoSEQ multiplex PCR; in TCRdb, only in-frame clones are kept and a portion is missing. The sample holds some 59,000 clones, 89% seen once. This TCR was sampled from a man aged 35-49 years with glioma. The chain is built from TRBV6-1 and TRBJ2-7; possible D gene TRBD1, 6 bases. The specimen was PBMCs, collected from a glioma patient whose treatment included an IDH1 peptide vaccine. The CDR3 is CASSDFFSTGRYEQYF. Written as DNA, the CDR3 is TGTGCCAGCAGTGATTTTTTTAGTACAGGGCGGTACGAGCAGTACTTC.